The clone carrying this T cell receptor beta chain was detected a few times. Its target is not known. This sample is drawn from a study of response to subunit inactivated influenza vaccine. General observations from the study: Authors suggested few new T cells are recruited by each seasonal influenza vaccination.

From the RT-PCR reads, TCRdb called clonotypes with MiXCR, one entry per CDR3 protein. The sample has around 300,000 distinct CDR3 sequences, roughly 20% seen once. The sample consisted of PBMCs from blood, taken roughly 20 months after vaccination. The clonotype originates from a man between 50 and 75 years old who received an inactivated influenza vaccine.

The CDR3 protein is CASSSGGVSNQPQHF. The DNA of the CDR3 is TGTGCCAGCAGCTCCGGCGGGGTGAGCAATCAGCCCCAGCATTTT. This sequence joins TRBV7-2 and TRBJ1-5; no clear D gene. V was clipped by 4 bases and J by 1 base, with 11 bases between them. From germline, CDR1 is SGHTA and CDR2 FQGNSA. This CDR3 is 15 amino acids long.